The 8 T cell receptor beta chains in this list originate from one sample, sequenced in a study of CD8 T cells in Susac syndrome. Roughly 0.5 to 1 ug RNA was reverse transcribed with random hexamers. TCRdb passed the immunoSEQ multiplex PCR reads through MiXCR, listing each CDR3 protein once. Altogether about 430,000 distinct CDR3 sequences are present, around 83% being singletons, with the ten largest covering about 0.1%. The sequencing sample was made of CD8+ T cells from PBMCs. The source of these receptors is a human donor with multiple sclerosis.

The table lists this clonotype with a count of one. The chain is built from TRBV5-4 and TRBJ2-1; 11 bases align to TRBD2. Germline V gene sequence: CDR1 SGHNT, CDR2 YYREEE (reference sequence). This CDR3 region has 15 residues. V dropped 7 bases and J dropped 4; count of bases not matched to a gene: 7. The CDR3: CASGFRLAGYNEQFF. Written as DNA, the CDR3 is TGTGCCAGCGGGTTCCGACTAGCGGGGTACAATGAGCAGTTCTTC.

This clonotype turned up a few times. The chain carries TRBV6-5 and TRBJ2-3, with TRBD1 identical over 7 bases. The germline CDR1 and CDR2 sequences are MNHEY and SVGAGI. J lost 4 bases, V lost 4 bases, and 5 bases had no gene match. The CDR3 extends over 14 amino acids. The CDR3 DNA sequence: TGTGCCAGCAGTTTCCGGGACAGCCCAGATACGCAGTATTTT. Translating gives CASSFRDSPDTQYF.

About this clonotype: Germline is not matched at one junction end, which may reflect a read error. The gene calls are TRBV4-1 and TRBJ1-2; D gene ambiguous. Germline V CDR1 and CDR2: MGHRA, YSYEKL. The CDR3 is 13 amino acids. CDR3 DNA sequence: TGCGCCAGCAACCAAGGAGCGGGGTTTGGCTACACCTTC. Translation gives CASNQGAGFGYTF.

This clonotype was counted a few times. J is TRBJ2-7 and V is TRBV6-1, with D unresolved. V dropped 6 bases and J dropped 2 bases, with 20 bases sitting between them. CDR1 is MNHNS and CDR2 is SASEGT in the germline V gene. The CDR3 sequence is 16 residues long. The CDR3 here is CASSSIPVFGTYEQYF. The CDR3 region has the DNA TGTGCCAGCAGCTCTATCCCCGTATTCGGAACCTACGAGCAGTACTTC.

CDR3 loop: CAWSERGGNEQYF. The CDR3, as DNA: TGTGCCTGGAGTGAGAGAGGGGGGAACGAGCAGTACTTC. This chain links TRBV30 with TRBJ2-7; the D gene could be TRBD1 or TRBD2 (6 bases each). Trimming cost V 1 base and J 5 bases, with 12 bases left between them. This CDR3 spans 13 amino acids. Germline loops: CDR1 GTSNPN, CDR2 SVGIG (reference sequence).

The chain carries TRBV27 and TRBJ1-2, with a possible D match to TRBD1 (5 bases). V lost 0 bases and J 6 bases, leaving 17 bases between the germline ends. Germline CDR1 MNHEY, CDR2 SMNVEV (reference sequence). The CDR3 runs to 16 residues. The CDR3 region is CASSLSISPQGNGYTF. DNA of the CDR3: TGTGCCAGCAGTTTATCGATTTCCCCCCAGGGCAATGGCTACACCTTC.

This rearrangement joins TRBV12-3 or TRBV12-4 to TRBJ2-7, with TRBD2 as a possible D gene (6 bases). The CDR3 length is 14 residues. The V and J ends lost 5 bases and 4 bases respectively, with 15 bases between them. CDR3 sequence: CASSAPGREYEQYF. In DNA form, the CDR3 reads TGTGCCAGCAGTGCCCCGGGACGGGAGTACGAGCAGTACTTC.

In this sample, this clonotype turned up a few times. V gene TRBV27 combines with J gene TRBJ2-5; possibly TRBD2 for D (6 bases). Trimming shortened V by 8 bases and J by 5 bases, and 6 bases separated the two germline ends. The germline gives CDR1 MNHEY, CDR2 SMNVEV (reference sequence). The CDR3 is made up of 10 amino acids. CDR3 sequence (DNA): TGTGCCAGCGGGAGGGAGACCCAGTACTTC. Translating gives CASGRETQYF.